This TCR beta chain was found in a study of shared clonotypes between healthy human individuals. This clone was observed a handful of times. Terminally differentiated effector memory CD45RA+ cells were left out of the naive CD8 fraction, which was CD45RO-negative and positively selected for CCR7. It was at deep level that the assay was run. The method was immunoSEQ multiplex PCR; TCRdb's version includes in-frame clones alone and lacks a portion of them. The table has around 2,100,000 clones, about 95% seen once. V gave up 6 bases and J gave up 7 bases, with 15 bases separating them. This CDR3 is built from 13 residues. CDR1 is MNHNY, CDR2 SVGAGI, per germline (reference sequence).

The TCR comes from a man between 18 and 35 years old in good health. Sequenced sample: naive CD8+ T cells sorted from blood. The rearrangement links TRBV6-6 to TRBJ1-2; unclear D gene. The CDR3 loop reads CASSQTIYSGYTF. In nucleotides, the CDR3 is TGTGCCAGCAGCCAGACGATATACTCTGGCTACACCTTC.